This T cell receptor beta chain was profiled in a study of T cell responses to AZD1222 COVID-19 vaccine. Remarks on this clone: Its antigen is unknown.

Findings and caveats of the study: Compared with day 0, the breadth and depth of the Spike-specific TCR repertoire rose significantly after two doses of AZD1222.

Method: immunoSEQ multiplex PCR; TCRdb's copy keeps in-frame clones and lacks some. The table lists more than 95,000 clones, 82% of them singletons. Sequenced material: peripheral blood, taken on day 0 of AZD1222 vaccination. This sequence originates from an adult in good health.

The CDR3 reads CASSQRDRDTEAFF. As DNA, the CDR3 is TGTGCCAGCAGCCAAAGGGACAGGGACACTGAAGCTTTCTTT. The rearrangement uses TRBV4-2 and TRBJ1-1; 9 nucleotides line up with TRBD1. J was trimmed by 3 bases and V by 2 bases; bases with no gene match: 1. The CDR3 is 14 amino acids. Germline V gene data show CDR1 as LGHNA and CDR2 as YNFKEQ.